The clone carrying this T cell receptor beta chain was found once. The antigen remains undetermined. The data were taken from a study of CD8 T cells in Susac syndrome. Reverse transcription used roughly 0.45 to 1 ug RNA and random hexamers. Each CDR3 protein gets one entry after TCRdb re-called the immunoSEQ multiplex PCR reads with MiXCR. The repertoire has about 280,000 distinct CDR3 sequences, more than 75% of them found once; the top ten carry about 0.11%. Overall study results and limits: Regarding the TCR sequencing and HLA analysis, the study admitted that a relatively small number of individuals were involved.

Sequencing targeted TCR beta in blood CD8+ and CD4+ T cells. Control patients had untreated stable or active relapsing-remitting multiple sclerosis by revised McDonald criteria. This CDR3 spans 15 amino acids. After removal of 4 bases from V and 5 bases from J, the junction contained 8 bases not matched to a gene. The germline V gene has CDR1 LNHDA and CDR2 SQIVND (reference sequence). The genes are TRBV19 and TRBJ2-3, with 8 bases matching TRBD2. The source is a human donor with multiple sclerosis. Specimen: CD8+ T cells from PBMCs. The CDR3 sequence: CASSTSLGGGDTQYF. The CDR3 DNA reads TGTGCCAGTAGTACCTCACTCGGGGGGGGAGATACGCAGTATTTT.